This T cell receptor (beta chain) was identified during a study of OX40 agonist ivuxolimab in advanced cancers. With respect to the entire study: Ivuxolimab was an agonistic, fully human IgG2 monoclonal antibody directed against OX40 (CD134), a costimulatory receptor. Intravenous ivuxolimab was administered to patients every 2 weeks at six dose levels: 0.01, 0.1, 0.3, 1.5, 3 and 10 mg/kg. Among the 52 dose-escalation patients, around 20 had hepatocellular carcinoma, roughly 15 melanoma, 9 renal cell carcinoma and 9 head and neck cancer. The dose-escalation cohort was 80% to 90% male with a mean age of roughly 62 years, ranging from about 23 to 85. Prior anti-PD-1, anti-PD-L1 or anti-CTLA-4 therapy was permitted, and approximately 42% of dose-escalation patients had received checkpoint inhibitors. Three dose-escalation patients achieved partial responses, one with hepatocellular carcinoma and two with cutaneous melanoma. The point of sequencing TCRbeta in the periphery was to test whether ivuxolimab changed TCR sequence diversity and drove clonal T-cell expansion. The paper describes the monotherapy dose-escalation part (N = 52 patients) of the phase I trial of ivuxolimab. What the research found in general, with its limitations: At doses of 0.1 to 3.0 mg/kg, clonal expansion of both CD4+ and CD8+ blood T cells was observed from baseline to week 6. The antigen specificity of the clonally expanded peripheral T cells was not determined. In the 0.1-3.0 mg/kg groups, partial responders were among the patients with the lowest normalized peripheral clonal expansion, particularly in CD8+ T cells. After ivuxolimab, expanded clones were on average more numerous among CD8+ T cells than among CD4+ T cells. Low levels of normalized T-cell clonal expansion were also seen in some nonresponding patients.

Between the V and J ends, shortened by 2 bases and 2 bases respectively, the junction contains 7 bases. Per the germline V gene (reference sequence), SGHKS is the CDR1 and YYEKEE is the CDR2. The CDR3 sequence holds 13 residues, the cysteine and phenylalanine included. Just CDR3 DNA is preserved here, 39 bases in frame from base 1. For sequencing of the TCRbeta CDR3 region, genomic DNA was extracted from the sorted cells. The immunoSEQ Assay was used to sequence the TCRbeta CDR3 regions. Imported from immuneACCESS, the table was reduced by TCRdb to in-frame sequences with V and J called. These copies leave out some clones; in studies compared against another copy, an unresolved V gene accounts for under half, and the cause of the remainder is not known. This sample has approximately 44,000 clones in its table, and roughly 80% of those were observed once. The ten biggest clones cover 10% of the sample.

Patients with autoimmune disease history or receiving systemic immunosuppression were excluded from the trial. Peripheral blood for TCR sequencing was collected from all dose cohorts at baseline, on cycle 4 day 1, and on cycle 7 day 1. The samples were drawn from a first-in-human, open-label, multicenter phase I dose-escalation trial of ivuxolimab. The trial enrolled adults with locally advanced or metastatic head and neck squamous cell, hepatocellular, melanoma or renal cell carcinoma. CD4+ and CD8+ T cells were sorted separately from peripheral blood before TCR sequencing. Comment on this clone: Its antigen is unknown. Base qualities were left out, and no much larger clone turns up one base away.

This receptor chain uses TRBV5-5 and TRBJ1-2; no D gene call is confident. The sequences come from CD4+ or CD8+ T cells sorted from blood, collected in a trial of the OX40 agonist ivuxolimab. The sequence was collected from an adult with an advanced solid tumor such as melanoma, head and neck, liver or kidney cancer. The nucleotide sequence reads TGTGCCAGCAGCTTAGAGACGAACTATGGCTACACCTTC. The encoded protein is CASSLETNYGYTF.